The 26 T cell receptor beta chains given below trace back to one sample, sequenced in a study of shared clonotypes between healthy human individuals. The protocol was immunoSEQ multiplex PCR, while the TCRdb copy is restricted to in-frame clones and leaves out a portion. The table shows some 2,000,000 clones, with less than 95% occurring only once. CD8 cells regarded as naive lacked CD45RO, were positively chosen for CCR7, and omitted terminally differentiated effector memory CD45RA+ cells. The sequenced sample consisted of naive CD8+ T cells sorted from blood. These receptors were collected from a young man in good health.

The genes are TRBV10-3 and TRBJ2-5, with TRBD2 identical over 11 bases. J was trimmed by 5 bases and V by 10 bases; bases with no gene match: 6. The CDR3 runs 13 residues. Germline V lookup: CDR1 ENHRY, CDR2 SYGVKD. CDR3 residues: CATIAGGQETQYF. The CDR3 DNA reads TGTGCCACCATAGCGGGAGGGCAGGAGACCCAGTACTTC.

The gene calls are TRBV4-1 and TRBJ1-6, with 8 bases identical to TRBD1. Germline V lookup: CDR1 MGHRA, CDR2 YSYEKL. V shed 3 bases and J 4 bases; nucleotides not matched to a gene: 2. This CDR3 is built from 15 residues. CDR3 DNA: TGCGCCAGCAGCCAGAGGACAGGGTATAATTCACCCCTCCACTTT. It encodes CASSQRTGYNSPLHF.

The chain has TRBV6-1 and TRBJ2-3, with 10 bases matching TRBD2. V lost 3 bases to trimming and J lost 4 bases; unmatched junction nucleotides: 10. The CDR3 runs to 17 residues. CDR1 MNHNS and CDR2 SASEGT come from the germline V gene. The CDR3 is CASSDEREGRSADTQYF. The CDR3 bases are TGTGCCAGCAGTGACGAGCGGGAGGGCCGGAGCGCAGATACGCAGTATTTT.

The CDR3 is CASSLQSNYGYTF. In nucleotides, the CDR3 is TGTGCCAGCAGCTTACAGTCTAACTATGGCTACACCTTC. The chain has TRBV5-4 and TRBJ1-2, with D hard to call. CDR1 and CDR2 from the germline V gene are SGHNT and YYREEE (reference sequence). V was clipped by 2 bases and J by 0 bases, with 5 bases between them. The CDR3 is 13 amino acids.

This chain links TRBV13 with TRBJ2-2; D is possibly TRBD2 (6 bases). The CDR3 has 15 residues. Germline assignment: CDR1 PRHDT and CDR2 FYEKMQ (reference sequence). Trimming left V 4 bases short and J 5 bases short, with 14 bases between. CDR3 amino acids: CASSSREIRTGELFF. DNA for the CDR3: TGTGCCAGCAGCTCTCGGGAGATAAGGACCGGGGAGCTGTTTTTT.

The V call is TRBV11-2, the J call TRBJ1-1, with D hard to call. The length of the CDR3 is 15 residues. V gave up 1 base and J gave up 0 bases, with 9 bases separating them. The germline V gene encodes CDR1 SGHAT and CDR2 FQNNGV. CDR3 DNA sequence: TGTGCCAGCAGCTTAGGAATGGGGTTGAACACTGAAGCTTTCTTT. Residues: CASSLGMGLNTEAFF.

The chain is built from TRBV7-9 and TRBJ1-1; the D is unclear. Trimming left V 4 bases short and J 0 bases short, with 15 bases between. This CDR3 has 16 residues. From germline, CDR1 is SEHNR and CDR2 FQNEAQ (reference sequence). The CDR3: CASSSSAVGLNTEAFF. CDR3 sequence (DNA): TGTGCCAGCAGCTCTTCCGCTGTGGGTTTGAACACTGAAGCTTTCTTT.

The chain is built from TRBV27 and TRBJ2-7; D perhaps matches TRBD1 (6 bases). The CDR3 totals 14 residues. V lost 5 bases and J lost 4, with 15 bases in between. CDR1 is MNHEY, CDR2 SMNVEV, per germline (reference sequence). CDR3 region: CASSPTGPGYEQYF. The CDR3 nucleotides read TGTGCCAGCAGTCCAACAGGGCCGGGGTACGAGCAGTACTTC.

This clone occurred once. The chain combines TRBV7-8 with TRBJ2-3; D is perhaps TRBD2 (5 bases). The germline CDR1 and CDR2 sequences are SGHVS and FQNEAQ. This CDR3 contains 15 residues. Trimming removed 2 bases from V and 5 bases from J, with 14 bases in between. The CDR3 nucleotides read TGTGCCAGCAGCTTACTAAACCGCGGACTAGATACGCAGTATTTT. Its translation is CASSLLNRGLDTQYF. The full variable domain, its missing parts supplied by reference TRBV7-8 and TRBJ2-3, is GAGVSQSPRYKVAKRGQDVALRCDPISGHVSLFWYQQALGQGPEFLTYFQNEAQLDKSGLPSDRFFAERPEGSVSTLKIQRTQQEDSAVYLCASSLLNRGLDTQYFGPGTRLTVL.

The chain combines TRBV14 with TRBJ1-1; D gene ambiguous. Per germline, CDR1 SGHDN and CDR2 FVKESK. The CDR3 runs 18 residues. Trimming took off 0 bases at V and 5 bases at J, with 22 bases between the two ends. The CDR3 here is CASSQDTFVAAKRTEAFF. DNA for the CDR3: TGTGCCAGCAGCCAAGATACATTTGTAGCGGCTAAGAGGACTGAAGCTTTCTTT.

This clone was seen once. J is TRBJ2-1 and V is TRBV10-3; 12 bases line up with TRBD2. The CDR3 is made up of 15 amino acids. The germline gives CDR1 ENHRY, CDR2 SYGVKD. The V gene end was trimmed by 6 bases and the J gene end by 6 bases; junction bases not matched to a gene: 6. CDR3 sequence (DNA): TGTGCCATCAGCTTACTAGCGGGAGGTCCCAATGAGCAGTTCTTC. This codes for CAISLLAGGPNEQFF.

To note about this clone: Distinct nucleotide sequences in the sample also encode this CDR3. CDR3 DNA sequence: TGTGCCAGCAGTTTTCTGTACGAGCAGTACTTC. Translated, it gives CASSFLYEQYF. V and J are TRBV28 and TRBJ2-7; D gene unclear. Germline V gene sequence: CDR1 MDHEN, CDR2 SYDVKM. CDR3 length: 11 residues. V shed 3 bases and J shed 4 bases, with 4 bases lying between them.

Concerning this clone: The sample holds other DNA sequences that translate to the same CDR3. The rearrangement uses TRBV4-1 and TRBJ1-2; 10 positions match TRBD1. The CDR3 extends over 15 amino acids. The germline gives CDR1 MGHRA, CDR2 YSYEKL. Trimming took 3 bases from V and 6 from J; bases not matched to a gene: 7. This CDR3 reads CASSQGPGTGDGYTF. The CDR3 bases are TGCGCCAGCAGCCAGGGGCCCGGGACAGGGGATGGCTACACCTTC.

This chain uses TRBV6-6 with TRBJ2-3; 8 positions match TRBD1. Germline V lookup: CDR1 MNHNY, CDR2 SVGAGI (reference sequence). V lost 5 bases to trimming and J lost 3 bases; unmatched junction nucleotides: 10. CDR3 length equals 16 residues. The DNA of the CDR3 is TGTGCCAGCAGTAACGGACAGGGTGGAGGAACAGATACGCAGTATTTT. It is translated as CASSNGQGGGTDTQYF.

The rearrangement uses TRBV18 and TRBJ1-2; D perhaps matches TRBD1 (5 bases). Trimming removed 3 bases from V and 2 bases from J, with 7 bases in between. The CDR3 loop spans 13 amino acids. Germline CDR1 reads KGHSH; CDR2 reads LQKENI. The CDR3 bases are TGTGCCAGCTCACCGGGACTGAACTATGGCTACACCTTC. This translates into CASSPGLNYGYTF.

The chain uses TRBV5-6 and TRBJ2-7; 13 nucleotides match TRBD2. With V trimmed by 4 bases and J by 0 bases, 4 bases remained unmatched. The CDR3 consists of 16 residues. Germline CDR1 and CDR2: SGHDT and YYEEEE. The CDR3 sequence: CASSPGTSGNSYEQYF. CDR3 nucleotide sequence: TGTGCCAGCAGCCCCGGGACTAGCGGGAACTCCTACGAGCAGTACTTC.

On this clone: This specimen includes other DNA sequences encoding the same CDR3. The J gene is TRBJ2-7, the V gene TRBV18; TRBD1 matches 7 bases. With V trimmed by 3 bases and J by 3 bases, 2 bases remained unmatched. The CDR3 is 13 amino acids. Looked up from germline, CDR1 is KGHSH and CDR2 is LQKENI. Written as DNA, the CDR3 is TGTGCCAGCTCACCCCGACAGGGCTACGAGCAGTACTTC. Translating gives CASSPRQGYEQYF.

The chain employs TRBV4-3 and TRBJ2-7, with TRBD2 matching over 9 bases. The CDR3 is made up of 18 amino acids. Per the germline V gene, CDR1 is LGHNA and CDR2 is YSLEER. V lost 0 bases to trimming and J lost 0 bases; unmatched junction nucleotides: 9. CDR3 DNA sequence: TGCGCCAGCAGCCAAGATCTGGTAGCGGGGGAACTCTCCTACGAGCAGTACTTC. Protein sequence: CASSQDLVAGELSYEQYF.

CDR3 sequence (DNA): TGTGCCAGCAGACCGGGACAGCGCTCGGGTTGGGCACCCCTCCACTTT. Encoded protein: CASRPGQRSGWAPLHF. This chain uses TRBV28 with TRBJ1-6; 7 bases are shared with TRBD1. The V gene's germline CDR1 is MDHEN and CDR2 SYDVKM. The CDR3 is 16 residues long. The ends lost 6 bases at V and 11 bases at J; junction bases unmatched: 16.

The chain uses TRBV10-2 and TRBJ2-2, with a tentative D call TRBD2 (6 bases). V was shortened by 3 bases and J by 0 bases, with 8 bases between the two germline ends. This CDR3 spans 15 amino acids. Germline CDR1 WSHSY, CDR2 SAAADI. DNA of the CDR3: TGCGCCAGCAGTGAACTAGCTTCGAACACCGGGGAGCTGTTTTTT. It yields the protein CASSELASNTGELFF.

Regarding this clone: Other nucleotide sequences in the sample specify the same CDR3. The rearrangement uses TRBV4-1 and TRBJ2-7, with D maybe TRBD2 (6 bases). CDR1 is MGHRA and CDR2 is YSYEKL in the germline V gene. CDR3 length: 13 residues. The ends were cut back, 3 bases at V and 2 bases at J, with 8 bases in the middle. The CDR3 DNA sequence: TGCGCCAGCAGCCACCCGGGGGCCTACGAGCAGTACTTC. Translation gives CASSHPGAYEQYF.

This chain joins TRBV27 and TRBJ2-7, with D possibly matching TRBD2 (5 bases). Germline V gives CDR1 MNHEY, CDR2 SMNVEV (reference sequence). Trimming left V 3 bases short and J 0 bases short, with 12 bases between. CDR3 size: 15 residues. The CDR3 bases are TGTGCCAGCAGTTTTGGGTGGGGAGACTCCTACGAGCAGTACTTC. It yields the protein CASSFGWGDSYEQYF.

The rearrangement joins TRBV5-4 to TRBJ2-1, with 14 positions matching TRBD2. The CDR3 consists of 16 residues. J was trimmed by 10 bases and V by 4 bases; bases with no gene match: 10. Germline V gene data show CDR1 as SGHNT and CDR2 as YYREEE (reference sequence). The CDR3 sequence: CASSPQTSGGAEEQFF. For the CDR3, the DNA is TGTGCCAGCAGCCCTCAGACTAGCGGGGGGGCCGAAGAGCAGTTCTTC.

The chain combines TRBV5-6 with TRBJ2-7; D may be TRBD2 (6 bases). The germline gives CDR1 SGHDT, CDR2 YYEEEE. V was shortened by 1 base and J by 7 bases, with 21 bases between the two germline ends. The length of the CDR3 is 16 residues. The DNA of the CDR3 is TGTGCCAGCAGCTTGTTAGTAGCGGCTGAGCCCCAGGAGCAGTACTTC. Its protein product is CASSLLVAAEPQEQYF.

The chain has TRBV7-6 and TRBJ2-5; TRBD2 might be the D (5 bases). The CDR3 spans 16 residues. V lost 1 base to trimming and J lost 4 bases, with 16 bases between them. From germline, CDR1 is SGHVS and CDR2 FNYEAQ. CDR3 loop: CASSLVPASSLETQYF. The CDR3, as DNA: TGTGCCAGCAGCTTAGTACCGGCGTCTAGCCTAGAGACCCAGTACTTC.

V usage is TRBV7-6 and J usage is TRBJ2-3, with 7 positions matching TRBD1. This CDR3 is 16 amino acids long. From germline, CDR1 is SGHVS and CDR2 FNYEAQ. V shed 5 bases, J shed 0 bases, and the junction held 8 bases outside the gene matches. The CDR3 nucleotides are TGTGCCAGCAGCCCAAAAGGGGGCCCGAGCACAGATACGCAGTATTTT. It is translated as CASSPKGGPSTDTQYF.